The 20 T cell receptor beta chains listed next were all sequenced from one sample in a study of blood T cell repertoires in COVID-19. TCRdb keeps only in-frame clones here, not all; method: immunoSEQ multiplex PCR. The sample yields fewer than 200,000 clones, approximately 87% seen once. Sequences were obtained from peripheral blood. These receptors all come from a woman aged 70-85 years with COVID-19, enrolled during active disease.

The chain uses TRBV7-6 and TRBJ2-3; possible D gene TRBD2, 6 bases. The length of the CDR3 is 14 residues. V lost 3 bases and J lost 2, with 9 bases in between. CDR1 and CDR2 from the germline V gene are SGHVS and FNYEAQ. The CDR3 bases are TGTGCCAGCAGCTTTAGCGGAAACACAGATACGCAGTATTTT. Amino acids: CASSFSGNTDTQYF.

The chain uses TRBV6-2 or TRBV6-3 and TRBJ1-1; 7 nucleotides match TRBD1. V lost 6 bases to trimming and J lost 8 bases; unmatched junction nucleotides: 6. The CDR3 totals 12 residues. Germline-derived CDR1 and CDR2 are MNHEY and SVGEGT. The CDR3 nucleotides are TGTGCCAGCAGCAGGGGACAGTCGGAAGCTTTCTTT. Amino acid sequence: CASSRGQSEAFF.

The V gene is TRBV19, the J gene TRBJ2-2; no clear D. The CDR3 totals 14 residues. Trimming took 3 bases from V and 6 from J, leaving 11 bases between them. Germline assignment: CDR1 LNHDA and CDR2 SQIVND (reference sequence). For the CDR3, the DNA is TGTGCCAGTAGTATCAGGATCCCCTCCGGGGAGCTGTTTTTT. Translating it yields CASSIRIPSGELFF.

The rearrangement links TRBV20-1 to TRBJ1-6, with D possibly being TRBD1 (5 bases). Trimming pared 3 bases from V and 0 bases from J, leaving 6 bases between. Germline lookup yields CDR1 DFQATT and CDR2 SNEGSKA (reference sequence). The CDR3 is 14 amino acids. Here the CDR3 DNA reads TGCAGTGCTAGTAGGGGCTCCTATAATTCACCCCTCCACTTT. It encodes CSASRGSYNSPLHF.

The CDR3 sequence: CASRLGTRYYEQYF. The DNA of the CDR3 is TGTGCCAGCAGGCTAGGGACTAGGTATTACGAGCAGTACTTC. The chain couples TRBV6-7 to TRBJ2-7; 8 bases agree with TRBD2. TRBV6-7 is reported as an ORF; its role is uncertain. This CDR3 is built from 14 residues. J gave up 4 bases and V 6 bases, and 8 bases lay outside the gene matches.

This chain links TRBV4-1 with TRBJ2-7; 9 positions match TRBD2. The J segment lost 2 bases and the V segment lost 1 base, leaving 3 bases of the junction unmatched. The germline V gene encodes CDR1 MGHRA and CDR2 YSYEKL. The CDR3 loop spans 15 amino acids. CDR3: CASSQGPSGAYEQYF. The CDR3, as DNA: TGCGCCAGCAGCCAAGGGCCTAGCGGGGCCTACGAGCAGTACTTC.

The DNA for the CDR3 is TGTGCCAGCAGCTTGGTTTCCAGGGGATCCGGCAATGAGCAGTTCTTC. Residues: CASSLVSRGSGNEQFF. The chain is built from TRBV5-5 and TRBJ2-1, with a weak D call TRBD1 (6 bases). This CDR3 has 16 amino acids. The V end lost 0 bases, the J end lost 6 bases, and 16 bases lay between the germline ends. Germline V CDR1 and CDR2: SGHKS, YYEKEE (reference sequence).

The genes are TRBV6-5 and TRBJ1-1, with 9 bases that match TRBD1. The trim removed 7 bases at V and 4 bases at J, leaving 7 bases unmatched. CDR1 MNHEY and CDR2 SVGAGI come from the germline V gene. The CDR3 sequence is 14 residues long. CDR3 region: CASTKGQGSTEAFF. For the CDR3, the DNA is TGTGCCAGCACTAAGGGACAGGGTTCCACTGAAGCTTTCTTT.

This sequence joins TRBV18 and TRBJ1-1; 7 bases map to TRBD1. The CDR3 has 15 amino acids. With V trimmed by 4 bases and J by 3 bases, 8 bases remained unmatched. Germline CDR1 and CDR2: KGHSH and LQKENI. The CDR3 region is CASSRQIDRDTEAFF. Here the CDR3 DNA reads TGTGCCAGCTCACGACAAATCGACAGGGACACTGAAGCTTTCTTT.

The chain couples TRBV24-1 to TRBJ1-6; D call uncertain. The CDR3 has 15 residues. Germline V gives CDR1 KGHDR, CDR2 SFDVKD. Between the trimmed V and J ends, which lost 9 bases and 0 bases, there was a span of 11 bases. The CDR3 DNA reads TGTGCCACCTTCCAATTGAGCTCCTATAATTCACCCCTCCACTTT. Its protein product is CATFQLSSYNSPLHF.

This CDR3 reads CASSLGVASTDTQYF. In DNA, the CDR3 is TGTGCCAGCAGCTTAGGGGTAGCCAGCACAGATACGCAGTATTTT. This chain connects TRBV7-9 to TRBJ2-3; unclear D gene. The V gene's germline CDR1 is SEHNR and CDR2 FQNEAQ (reference sequence). This CDR3 contains 15 residues. Trimming pared 1 base from V and 0 bases from J, leaving 8 bases between.

DNA for the CDR3: TGTGCCAGCAGCTCCCGCGTCCAGGTGAACACTGAAGCTTTCTTT. This sequence encodes CASSSRVQVNTEAFF. The chain couples TRBV4-2 to TRBJ1-1; D gene ambiguous. The CDR3 sequence is 15 residues long. V was shortened by 5 bases and J by 0 bases, with 13 bases between the two germline ends. Per germline, CDR1 LGHNA and CDR2 YNFKEQ.

The V and J genes are TRBV6-5 and TRBJ2-7; D might be TRBD2 (7 bases). The CDR3 runs 13 residues. Trimming took 0 bases from V and 9 from J, leaving 12 bases between them. In germline, CDR1 is MNHEY, CDR2 SVGAGI. CDR3 region: CASSYSRGGVQYF. The CDR3 DNA reads TGTGCCAGCAGTTACTCGAGAGGGGGGGTGCAGTACTTC.

The V gene is TRBV7-2, the J gene TRBJ2-1; 8 nucleotides line up with TRBD2. Germline CDR1 and CDR2: SGHTA and FQGNSA. After removal of 1 base from V and 1 base from J, the junction contained 0 bases not matched to a gene. The CDR3 spans 15 residues. The CDR3 loop is CASSLGGRSYNEQFF. The CDR3 DNA sequence: TGTGCCAGCAGCTTAGGCGGGAGGTCCTACAATGAGCAGTTCTTC.

The chain is built from TRBV6-2 or TRBV6-3 and TRBJ2-7, with 8 bases fitting TRBD2. Germline-derived CDR1 and CDR2 are MNHEY and SVGEGT. The CDR3 loop spans 13 amino acids. V shed 5 bases, J shed 3 bases, and the junction held 3 bases outside the gene matches. Written as DNA, the CDR3 is TGTGCCAGCAGTAAGGCGGGGGGCTACGAGCAGTACTTC. The encoded protein is CASSKAGGYEQYF.

V is TRBV11-2 and J is TRBJ1-4; D unresolved. The germline gives CDR1 SGHAT, CDR2 FQNNGV. The V gene lost 2 bases and the J gene lost 0 bases, with 7 bases spanning the gap. The CDR3 sequence is 15 residues long. The CDR3 sequence is CASSLNSATNEKLFF. The CDR3 DNA reads TGTGCCAGCAGCTTAAACAGTGCAACTAATGAAAAACTGTTTTTT.

The chain couples TRBV7-2 to TRBJ1-5; 8 positions agree with TRBD1. The germline V gene encodes CDR1 SGHTA and CDR2 FQGNSA. The CDR3 has 13 residues. Losses at the gene ends were 5 bases for V and 7 bases for J; bases not matched to a gene: 4. For the CDR3, the DNA is TGTGCCAGCAGCGACAGGGGAGGCCAGCCCCAGCATTTT. Translating gives CASSDRGGQPQHF.

The chain carries TRBV6-1 and TRBJ2-7; the D gene is possibly TRBD2 (7 bases). Germline V gene lookup returns CDR1 MNHNS and CDR2 SASEGT. This CDR3 has 16 amino acids. The V gene lost 4 bases and the J gene lost 0 bases, with 16 bases spanning the gap. CDR3 in amino acids: CASSGTRRGGSYEQYF. CDR3 DNA sequence: TGTGCCAGCAGTGGGACCCGGAGGGGGGGCTCCTACGAGCAGTACTTC.

This chain joins TRBV19 and TRBJ1-5; 7 bases are shared with TRBD1. The V gene's germline CDR1 is LNHDA and CDR2 SQIVND (reference sequence). With 8 bases clipped from V and 5 bases from J, the junction kept 9 bases outside the gene matches. The CDR3 consists of 14 residues. Here the CDR3 reads CASSLPGQYQPQHF. The CDR3 DNA reads as TGTGCCAGTTCTCTCCCGGGACAGTATCAGCCCCAGCATTTT.

The rearrangement links TRBV4-1 to TRBJ2-1; 7 bases are shared with TRBD2. Per germline, CDR1 MGHRA and CDR2 YSYEKL. The CDR3 extends over 16 amino acids. The V and J ends lost 0 bases and 4 bases, in that order; junction bases with no gene match: 6. CDR3 protein: CASSQDPSGVYNEQFF. The DNA for the CDR3 is TGCGCCAGCAGCCAAGATCCTAGCGGAGTTTACAATGAGCAGTTCTTC.